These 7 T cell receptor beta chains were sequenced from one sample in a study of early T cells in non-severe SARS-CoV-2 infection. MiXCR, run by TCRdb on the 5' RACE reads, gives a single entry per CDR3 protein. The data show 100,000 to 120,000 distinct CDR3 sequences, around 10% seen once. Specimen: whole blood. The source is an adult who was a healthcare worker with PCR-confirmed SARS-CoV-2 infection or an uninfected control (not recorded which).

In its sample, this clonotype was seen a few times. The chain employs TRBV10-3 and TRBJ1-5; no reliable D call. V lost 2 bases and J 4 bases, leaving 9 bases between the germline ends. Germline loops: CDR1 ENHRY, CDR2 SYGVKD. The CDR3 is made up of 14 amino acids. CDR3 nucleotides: TGTGCCATCAGTGAGGTTTACGGGAATCAGCCCCAGCATTTT. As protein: CAISEVYGNQPQHF.

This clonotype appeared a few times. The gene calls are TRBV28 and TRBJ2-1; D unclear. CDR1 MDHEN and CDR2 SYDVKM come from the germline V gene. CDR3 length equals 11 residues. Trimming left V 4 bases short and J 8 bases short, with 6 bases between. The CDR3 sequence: CASSSLDEQFF. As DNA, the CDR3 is TGTGCCAGCAGTTCCCTAGATGAGCAGTTCTTC. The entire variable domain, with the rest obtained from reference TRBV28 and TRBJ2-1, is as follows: DVKVTQSSRYLVKRTGEKVFLECVQDMDHENMFWYRQDPGLGLRLIYFSYDVKMKEKGDIPEGYSVSREKKERFSLILESASTNQTSMYLCASSSLDEQFFGPGTRLTVL.

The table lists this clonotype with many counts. The CDR3 coding sequence is TGTGCCAGCAGCCGTGGGACGAGCGGGGATTACTACAATGAGCAGTTCTTC. Amino acid sequence: CASSRGTSGDYYNEQFF. V usage is TRBV7-9 and J usage is TRBJ2-1; TRBD2 matches at 7 bases. V shed 5 bases, J shed 3 bases, and the junction held 13 bases outside the gene matches. The germline gives CDR1 SEHNR, CDR2 FQNEAQ (reference sequence). The CDR3 runs to 17 residues.

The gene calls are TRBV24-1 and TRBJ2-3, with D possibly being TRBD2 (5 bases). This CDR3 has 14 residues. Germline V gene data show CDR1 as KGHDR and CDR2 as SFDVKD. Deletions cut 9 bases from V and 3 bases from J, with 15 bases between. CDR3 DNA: TGTGCCACCCGTCCCAGCGGCACAACAGATACGCAGTATTTT. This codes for CATRPSGTTDTQYF.

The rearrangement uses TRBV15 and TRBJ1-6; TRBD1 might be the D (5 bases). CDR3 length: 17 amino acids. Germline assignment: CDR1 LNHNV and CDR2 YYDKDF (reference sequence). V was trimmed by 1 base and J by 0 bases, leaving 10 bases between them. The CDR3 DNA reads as TGTGCCACCAGCAGAGTAGCAGGGAGCTCCTATAATTCACCCCTCCACTTT. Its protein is CATSRVAGSSYNSPLHF.

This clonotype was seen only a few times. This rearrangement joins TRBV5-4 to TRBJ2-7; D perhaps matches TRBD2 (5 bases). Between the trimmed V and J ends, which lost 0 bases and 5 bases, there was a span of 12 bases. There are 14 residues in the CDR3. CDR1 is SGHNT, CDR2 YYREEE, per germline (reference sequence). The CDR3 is CASSLVTAGNEQYF. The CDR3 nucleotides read TGTGCCAGCAGCTTGGTGACCGCCGGGAACGAGCAGTACTTC. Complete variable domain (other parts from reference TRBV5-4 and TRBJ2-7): ETGVTQSPTHLIKTRGQQVTLRCSSQSGHNTVSWYQQALGQGPQFIFQYYREEENGRGNFPPRFSGLQFPNYSSELNVNALELDDSALYLCASSLVTAGNEQYFGPGTRLTVT.

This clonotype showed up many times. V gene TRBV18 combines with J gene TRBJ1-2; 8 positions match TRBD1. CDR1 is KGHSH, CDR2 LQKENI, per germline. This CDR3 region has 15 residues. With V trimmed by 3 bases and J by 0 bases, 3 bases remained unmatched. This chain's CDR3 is CASSPGTGANYGYTF. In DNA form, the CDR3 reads TGTGCCAGCTCACCGGGGACAGGAGCTAACTATGGCTACACCTTC.